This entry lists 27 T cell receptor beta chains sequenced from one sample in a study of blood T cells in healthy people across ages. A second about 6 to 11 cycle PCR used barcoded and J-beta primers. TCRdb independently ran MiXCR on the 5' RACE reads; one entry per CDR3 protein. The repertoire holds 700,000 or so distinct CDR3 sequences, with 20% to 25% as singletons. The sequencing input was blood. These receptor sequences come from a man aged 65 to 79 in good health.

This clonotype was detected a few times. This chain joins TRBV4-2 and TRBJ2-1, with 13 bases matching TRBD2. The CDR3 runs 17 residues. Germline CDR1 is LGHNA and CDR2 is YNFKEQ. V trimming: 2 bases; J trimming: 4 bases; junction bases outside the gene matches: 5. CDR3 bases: TGTGCCAGCAGCCAACTGACTAGCGGGGGGAGTTACAATGAGCAGTTCTTC. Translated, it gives CASSQLTSGGSYNEQFF.

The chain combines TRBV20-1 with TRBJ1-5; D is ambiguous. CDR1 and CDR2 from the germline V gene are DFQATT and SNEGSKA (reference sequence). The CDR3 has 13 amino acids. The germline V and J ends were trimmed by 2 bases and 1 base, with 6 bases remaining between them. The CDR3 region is CSARRFSNQPQHF. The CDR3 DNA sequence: TGCAGTGCTAGAAGGTTCAGCAATCAGCCCCAGCATTTT.

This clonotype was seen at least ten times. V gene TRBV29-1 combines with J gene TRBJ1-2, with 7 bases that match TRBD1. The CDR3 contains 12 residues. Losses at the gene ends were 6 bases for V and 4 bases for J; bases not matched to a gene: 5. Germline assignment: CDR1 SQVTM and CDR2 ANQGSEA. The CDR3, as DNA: TGCAGCGTCGGGGGACAGATCTATGGCTACACCTTC. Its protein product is CSVGGQIYGYTF.

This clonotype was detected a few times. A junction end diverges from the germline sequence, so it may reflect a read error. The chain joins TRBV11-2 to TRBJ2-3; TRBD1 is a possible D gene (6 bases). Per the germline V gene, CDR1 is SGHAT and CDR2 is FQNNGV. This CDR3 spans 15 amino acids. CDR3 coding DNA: TGTGCCAGCAGCTTAGGCGGTAGTAGGACAGATACGCGGTATTTT. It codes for CASSLGGSRTDTRYF.

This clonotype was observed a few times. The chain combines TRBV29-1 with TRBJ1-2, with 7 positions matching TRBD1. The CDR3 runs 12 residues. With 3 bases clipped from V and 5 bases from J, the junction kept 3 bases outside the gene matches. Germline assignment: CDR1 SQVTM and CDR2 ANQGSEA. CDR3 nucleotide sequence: TGCAGCGTTGACACAGGGGAATATGGCTACACCTTC. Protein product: CSVDTGEYGYTF.

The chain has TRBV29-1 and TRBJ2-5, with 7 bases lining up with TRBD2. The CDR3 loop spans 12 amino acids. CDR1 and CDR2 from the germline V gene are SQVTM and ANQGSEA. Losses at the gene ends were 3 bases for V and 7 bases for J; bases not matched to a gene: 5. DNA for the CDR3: TGCAGCGTTGACGCGACGGGAGGGACCCAGTACTTC. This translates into CSVDATGGTQYF.

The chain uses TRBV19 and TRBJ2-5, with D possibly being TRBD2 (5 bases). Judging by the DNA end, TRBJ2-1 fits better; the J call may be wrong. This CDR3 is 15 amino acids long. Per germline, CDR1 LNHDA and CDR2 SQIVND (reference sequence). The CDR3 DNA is TGTGCCAGTAGTATAGCACAAAATCCTAGCTATGAGCAGTTCTTC. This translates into CASSIAQNPSYEQFF.

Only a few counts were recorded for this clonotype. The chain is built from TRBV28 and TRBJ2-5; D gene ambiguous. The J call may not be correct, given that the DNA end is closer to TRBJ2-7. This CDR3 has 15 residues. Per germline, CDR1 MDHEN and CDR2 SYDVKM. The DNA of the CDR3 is TGTGCCAGCAGAACTCCGTCCGGAGATCTCTACGAGCAGTACTTC. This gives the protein CASRTPSGDLYEQYF.

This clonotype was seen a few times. The CDR3 DNA follows: TGTGCCAGCCGACCGGGACTCACCAAGATTACCCAGTACTTC. It yields the protein CASRPGLTKITQYF. The V and J genes are TRBV6-6 and TRBJ2-5; D may be TRBD2 (6 bases). From germline, CDR1 is MNHNY and CDR2 SVGAGI (reference sequence). The CDR3 runs to 14 residues. V lost 8 bases and J 8 bases, leaving 21 bases between the germline ends.

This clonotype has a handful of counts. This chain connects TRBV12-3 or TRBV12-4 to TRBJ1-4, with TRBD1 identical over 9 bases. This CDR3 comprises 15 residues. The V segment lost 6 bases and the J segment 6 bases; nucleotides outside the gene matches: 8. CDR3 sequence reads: CASSKTGGLDEKLFF. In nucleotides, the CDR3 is TGTGCCAGCAGCAAGACAGGGGGTCTTGATGAAAAACTGTTTTTT.

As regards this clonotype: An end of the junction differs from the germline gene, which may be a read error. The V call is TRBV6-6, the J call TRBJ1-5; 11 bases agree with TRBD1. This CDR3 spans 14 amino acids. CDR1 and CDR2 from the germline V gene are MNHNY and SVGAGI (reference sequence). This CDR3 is CASSRTGGKQPQHF. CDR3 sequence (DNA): TGTGCCAGCAGCAGGACAGGGGGCAAGCAGCCCCAGCATTTT.

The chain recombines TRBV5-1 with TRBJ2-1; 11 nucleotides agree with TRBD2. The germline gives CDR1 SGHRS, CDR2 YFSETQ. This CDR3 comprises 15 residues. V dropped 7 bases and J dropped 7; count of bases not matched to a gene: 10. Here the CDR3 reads CASELGTSGRNEQFF. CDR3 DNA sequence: TGCGCCAGCGAGCTAGGGACTAGCGGTAGGAATGAGCAGTTCTTC.

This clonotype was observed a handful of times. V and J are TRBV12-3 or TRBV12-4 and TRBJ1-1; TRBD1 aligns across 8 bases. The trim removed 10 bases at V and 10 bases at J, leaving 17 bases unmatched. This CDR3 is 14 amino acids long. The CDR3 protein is CATLQLDRGNTAFF. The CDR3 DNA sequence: TGTGCCACCCTTCAGCTCGACAGGGGAAATACAGCTTTCTTT.

CDR3 coding DNA: TGTGCCACCAGTTCCATCCGGGGCTACAATGAGCAGTTCTTC. Translated: CATSSIRGYNEQFF. This chain joins TRBV24-1 and TRBJ2-1; maybe TRBD2 (5 bases). Germline V CDR1 and CDR2: KGHDR, SFDVKD. This CDR3 is 14 amino acids long. V dropped 6 bases and J dropped 3 bases, with 11 bases sitting between them.

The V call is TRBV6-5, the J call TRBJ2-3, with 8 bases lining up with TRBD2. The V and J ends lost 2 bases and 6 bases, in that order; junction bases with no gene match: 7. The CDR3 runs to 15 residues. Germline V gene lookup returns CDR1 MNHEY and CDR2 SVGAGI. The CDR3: CASSYPPGGRDTQYF. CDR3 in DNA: TGTGCCAGCAGTTACCCACCGGGGGGGCGTGATACGCAGTATTTT.

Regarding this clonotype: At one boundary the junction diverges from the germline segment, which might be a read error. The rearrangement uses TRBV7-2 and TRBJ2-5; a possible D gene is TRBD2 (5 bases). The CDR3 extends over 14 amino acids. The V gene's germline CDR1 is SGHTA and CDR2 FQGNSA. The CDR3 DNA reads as TGTGCCAGCAGCTTAGCGGTTTGGAACAATGAGCGGCTCTTC. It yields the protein CASSLAVWNNERLF.

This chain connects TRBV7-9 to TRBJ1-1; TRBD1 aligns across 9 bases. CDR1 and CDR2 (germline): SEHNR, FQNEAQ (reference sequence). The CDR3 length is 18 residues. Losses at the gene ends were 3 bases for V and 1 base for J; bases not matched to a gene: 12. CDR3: CASSLFFGTGRRNTEAFF. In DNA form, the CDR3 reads TGTGCCAGCAGCTTGTTCTTCGGGACAGGGCGGAGGAACACTGAAGCTTTCTTT.

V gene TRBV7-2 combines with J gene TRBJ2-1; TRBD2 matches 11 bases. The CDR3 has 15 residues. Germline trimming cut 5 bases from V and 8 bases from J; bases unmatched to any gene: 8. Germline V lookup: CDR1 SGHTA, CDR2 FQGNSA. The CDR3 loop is CASSLSGGAVYEQFF. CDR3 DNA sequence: TGTGCCAGCAGCCTTAGCGGGGGGGCTGTGTATGAGCAGTTCTTC.

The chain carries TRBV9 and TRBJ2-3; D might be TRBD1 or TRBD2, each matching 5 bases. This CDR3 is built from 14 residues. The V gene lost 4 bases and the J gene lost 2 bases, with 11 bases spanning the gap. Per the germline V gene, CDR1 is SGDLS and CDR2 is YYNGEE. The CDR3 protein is CASSPLGTTDTQYF. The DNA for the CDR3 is TGTGCCAGCAGCCCCCTCGGGACCACAGATACGCAGTATTTT.

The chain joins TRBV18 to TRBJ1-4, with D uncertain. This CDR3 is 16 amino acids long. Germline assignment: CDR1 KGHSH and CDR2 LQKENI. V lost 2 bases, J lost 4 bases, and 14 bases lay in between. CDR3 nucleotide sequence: TGTGCCAGCTCACCATCCATCCACGCCGGTAATGAAAAACTGTTTTTT. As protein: CASSPSIHAGNEKLFF.

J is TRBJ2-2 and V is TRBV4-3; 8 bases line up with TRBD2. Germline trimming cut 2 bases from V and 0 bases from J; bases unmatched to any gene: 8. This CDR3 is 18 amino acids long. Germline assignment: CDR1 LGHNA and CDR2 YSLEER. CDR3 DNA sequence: TGCGCCAGCAGCCAAACTTTGGGGACTAGGCCGAACACCGGGGAGCTGTTTTTT. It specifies CASSQTLGTRPNTGELFF.

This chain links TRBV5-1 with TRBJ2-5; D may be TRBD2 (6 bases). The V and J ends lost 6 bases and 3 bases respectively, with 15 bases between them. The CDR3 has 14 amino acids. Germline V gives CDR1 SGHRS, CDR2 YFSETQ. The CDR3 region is CASNHGASEETQYF. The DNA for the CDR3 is TGCGCCAGCAACCACGGGGCTAGCGAAGAGACCCAGTACTTC.

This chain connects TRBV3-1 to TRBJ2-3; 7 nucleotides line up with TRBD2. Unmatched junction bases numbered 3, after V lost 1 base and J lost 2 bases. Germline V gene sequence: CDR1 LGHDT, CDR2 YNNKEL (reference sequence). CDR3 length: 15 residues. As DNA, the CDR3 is TGTGCCAGCAGCCAAGTGGCGGGGGTCACAGATACGCAGTATTTT. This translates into CASSQVAGVTDTQYF.

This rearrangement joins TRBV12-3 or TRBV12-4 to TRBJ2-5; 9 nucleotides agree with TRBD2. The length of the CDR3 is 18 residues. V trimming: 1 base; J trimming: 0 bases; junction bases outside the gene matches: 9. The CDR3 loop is CASSLGRGLAGYQETQYF. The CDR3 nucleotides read TGTGCCAGCAGTTTAGGGCGTGGGCTAGCGGGGTACCAAGAGACCCAGTACTTC.

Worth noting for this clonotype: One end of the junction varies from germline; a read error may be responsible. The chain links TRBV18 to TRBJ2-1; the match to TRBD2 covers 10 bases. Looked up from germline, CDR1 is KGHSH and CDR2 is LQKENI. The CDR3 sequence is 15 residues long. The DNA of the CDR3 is TGTGTCAGCTCACCCACTAGCGGGAAACTCAATGAGCAGTTCTTC. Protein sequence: CVSSPTSGKLNEQFF.

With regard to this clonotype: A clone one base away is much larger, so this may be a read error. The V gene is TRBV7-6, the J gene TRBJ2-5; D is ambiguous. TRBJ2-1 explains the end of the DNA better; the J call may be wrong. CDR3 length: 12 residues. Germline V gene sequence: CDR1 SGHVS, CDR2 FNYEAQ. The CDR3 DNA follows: TGTGCCAGCAGCTTATTCTCCAATGAGCAGTTCTTC. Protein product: CASSLFSNEQFF.

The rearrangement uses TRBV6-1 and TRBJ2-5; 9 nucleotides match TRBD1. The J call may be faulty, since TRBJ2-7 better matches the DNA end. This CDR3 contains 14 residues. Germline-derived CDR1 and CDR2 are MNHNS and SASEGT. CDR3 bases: TGTGCCAGCAAGGACAGGGGCGGCTCCTACGAGCAGTACGTC. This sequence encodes CASKDRGGSYEQYV.